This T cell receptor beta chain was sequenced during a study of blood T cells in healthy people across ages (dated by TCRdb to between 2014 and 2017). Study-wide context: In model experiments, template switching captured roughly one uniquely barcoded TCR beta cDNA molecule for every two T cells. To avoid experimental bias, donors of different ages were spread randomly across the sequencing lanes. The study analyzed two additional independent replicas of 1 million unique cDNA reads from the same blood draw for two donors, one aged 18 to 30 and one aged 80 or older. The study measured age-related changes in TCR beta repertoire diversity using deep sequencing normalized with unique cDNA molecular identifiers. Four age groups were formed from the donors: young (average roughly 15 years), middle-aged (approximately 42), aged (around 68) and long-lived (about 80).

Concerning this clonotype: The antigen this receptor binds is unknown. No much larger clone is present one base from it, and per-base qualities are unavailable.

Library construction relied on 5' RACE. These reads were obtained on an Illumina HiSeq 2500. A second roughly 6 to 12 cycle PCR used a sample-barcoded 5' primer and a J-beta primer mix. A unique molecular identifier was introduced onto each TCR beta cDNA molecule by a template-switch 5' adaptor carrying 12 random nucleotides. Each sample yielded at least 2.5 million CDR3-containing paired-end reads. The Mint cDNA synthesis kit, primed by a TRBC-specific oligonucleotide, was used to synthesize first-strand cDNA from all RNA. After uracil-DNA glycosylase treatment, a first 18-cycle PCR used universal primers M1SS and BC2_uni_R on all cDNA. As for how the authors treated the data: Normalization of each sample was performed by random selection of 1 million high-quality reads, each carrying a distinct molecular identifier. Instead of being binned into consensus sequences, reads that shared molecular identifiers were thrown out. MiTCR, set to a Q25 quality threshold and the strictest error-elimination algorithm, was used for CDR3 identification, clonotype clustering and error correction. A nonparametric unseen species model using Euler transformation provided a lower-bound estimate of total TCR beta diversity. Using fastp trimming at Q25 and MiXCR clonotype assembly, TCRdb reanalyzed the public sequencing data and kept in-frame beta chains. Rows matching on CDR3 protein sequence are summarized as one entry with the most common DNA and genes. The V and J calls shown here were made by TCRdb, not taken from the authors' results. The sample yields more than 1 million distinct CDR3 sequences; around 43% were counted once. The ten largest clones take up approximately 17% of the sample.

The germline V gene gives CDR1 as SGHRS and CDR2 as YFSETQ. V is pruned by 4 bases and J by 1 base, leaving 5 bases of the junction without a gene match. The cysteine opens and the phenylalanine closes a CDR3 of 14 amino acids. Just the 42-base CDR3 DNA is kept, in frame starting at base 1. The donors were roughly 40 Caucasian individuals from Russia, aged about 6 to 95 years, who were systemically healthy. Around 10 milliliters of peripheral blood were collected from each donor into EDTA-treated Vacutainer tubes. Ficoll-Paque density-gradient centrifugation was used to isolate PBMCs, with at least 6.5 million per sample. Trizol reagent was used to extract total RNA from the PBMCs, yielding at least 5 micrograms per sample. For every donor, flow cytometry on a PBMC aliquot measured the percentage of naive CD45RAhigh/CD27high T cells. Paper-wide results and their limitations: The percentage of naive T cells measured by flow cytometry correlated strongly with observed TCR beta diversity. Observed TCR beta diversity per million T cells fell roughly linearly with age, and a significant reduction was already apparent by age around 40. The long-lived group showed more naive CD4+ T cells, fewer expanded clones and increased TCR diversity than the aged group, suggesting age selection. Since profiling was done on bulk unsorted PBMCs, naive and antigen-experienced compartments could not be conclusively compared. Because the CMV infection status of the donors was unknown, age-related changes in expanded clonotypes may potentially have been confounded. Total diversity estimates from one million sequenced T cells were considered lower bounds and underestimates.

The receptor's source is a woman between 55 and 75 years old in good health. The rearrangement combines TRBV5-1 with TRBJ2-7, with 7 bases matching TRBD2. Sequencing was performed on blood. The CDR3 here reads CASSPEGLSYEQYF. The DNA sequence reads TGCGCCAGCAGCCCGGAGGGACTATCCTACGAGCAGTACTTC.